The entry that follows covers one T cell receptor (beta chain) sequence. Its antigen remains unidentified. The CDR3 spans 15 residues. CDR1 is PRHDT and CDR2 is FYEKMQ in the germline V gene (reference sequence). V shed 5 bases and J 2 bases; nucleotides not matched to a gene: 7. Assay runs were performed at deep level. This table comes from immunoSEQ multiplex PCR, and its TCRdb copy is limited to in-frame clones, with some not included. The sample shows around 2,000,000 clones, about 95% of them seen only once. This specimen belongs to a study of shared clonotypes between healthy human individuals. Overall study: The study used three CD4 naive, three CD4 memory, two CD8 naive and one CD8 memory plate per donor.

Terminally differentiated effector memory CD45RA+ cells were excluded from the naive CD8 cells, which were CD45RO-negative and positively selected for CCR7. All participating donors were Caucasian adults from Nashville, Tennessee. Broader study findings: The generation probabilities recorded for non-shared clonotypes fell below those of clonotypes shared by all four donors.

The sequence came from a man aged 18-30 years in good health. The sequenced sample consisted of naive CD8+ T cells sorted from blood. The chain couples TRBV13 to TRBJ2-7; 9 bases align to TRBD1. CDR3 DNA sequence: TGTGCCAGCAGCCTGGGGACAGGGATCACCTACGAGCAGTACTTC. Translation: CASSLGTGITYEQYF. The variable domain in full, completed from reference TRBV13 and TRBJ2-7, reads AAGVIQSPRHLIKEKRETATLKCYPIPRHDTVYWYQQGPGQDPQFLISFYEKMQSDKGSIPDRFSAQQFSDYHSELNMSSLELGDSALYFCASSLGTGITYEQYFGPGTRLTVT.